This TCR beta chain was recorded in a study of blood T cell repertoires in COVID-19. Study information: Sites across the United States, Italy and Spain contributed samples from acute and convalescent COVID-19. The cDNA or gDNA used as material had been derived from T cells, B-cell-depleted T cells, or PBMCs.

Enrolled during active infection, Seattle patients were then followed longitudinally. In this sample, this clone turned up once. This CDR3 is built from 12 residues. Germline lookup yields CDR1 GTSNPN and CDR2 SVGIG (reference sequence). Trimming took 5 bases from V and 4 from J, leaving 11 bases between them. Per the original data handling: Reference gene primer amplification gave nucleated cell count estimates. Repertoires were generated with immunoSEQ multiplex PCR, while TCRdb's copy carries only in-frame clones and drops some. D and trimming come from the DNA, and the V and J calls and clone size come from that table. The sample has some 210,000 clones; roughly 90% are singletons.

Material for sequencing was peripheral blood. V usage is TRBV30 and J usage is TRBJ1-2; a weak D match, TRBD1 (6 bases). The sequence was obtained from a man in his fifties or sixties with COVID-19, enrolled during active disease. The CDR3 sequence: CAWQGLSYGYTF. The CDR3 DNA follows: TGTGCCTGGCAGGGGTTAAGCTATGGCTACACCTTC.